The clone carrying this T cell receptor beta chain was seen a handful of times. This sample was taken from a study of blood T cell repertoires in COVID-19. Germline V gene lookup returns CDR1 KGHSH and CDR2 LQKENI. V lost 4 bases and J 3 bases, leaving 13 bases between the germline ends. The length of the CDR3 is 15 residues. TCRdb keeps only in-frame clones here, not all; method: immunoSEQ multiplex PCR. The sample yields some 200,000 clones, 81% seen once. The chain recombines TRBV18 with TRBJ1-3; no clear D gene. Sample: peripheral blood. The receptor was derived from a woman between 40 and 55 years old with COVID-19, enrolled during active disease. DNA of the CDR3: TGTGCCAGCTCACTCAACAGCTTCATTGGAAACACCATATATTTT. It is translated as CASSLNSFIGNTIYF.